One and the same sample provided the 3 T cell receptor beta chains below, sequenced in a study of CD8 T cells in ankylosing spondylitis. Study-level results: Characteristic, it appeared, of ankylosing spondylitis blood was a TCR beta motif of roughly 8 highly homologous variants.

MiXCR was run by TCRdb on the 5' RACE reads, yielding one entry per CDR3 protein. The sample lists fewer than 550,000 distinct CDR3 sequences; over 4% were seen once. Their cognate antigens are unknown. Sequenced input: blood, either unsorted or a sorted T cell fraction (not recorded which). The receptors here all came from a male donor with ankylosing spondylitis.

There are many counts of this clonotype. V and J are TRBV7-6 and TRBJ2-5, with D maybe TRBD2 (6 bases). Trimming left V 5 bases short and J 0 bases short, with 13 bases between. The CDR3 length is 15 residues. CDR1 and CDR2 (germline): SGHVS, FNYEAQ. The CDR3 loop reads CASSRGLKYQETQYF. The CDR3 region has the DNA TGTGCCAGCAGCCGAGGACTAAAGTACCAAGAGACCCAGTACTTC.

This clonotype has at least ten counts. V is TRBV18 and J is TRBJ1-1; D perhaps matches TRBD1 (5 bases). The germline gives CDR1 KGHSH, CDR2 LQKENI. V was clipped by 3 bases and J by 0 bases, with 11 bases between them. The CDR3 is 15 residues long. The DNA for the CDR3 is TGTGCCAGCTCACCCGACAGAGGCATGAACACTGAAGCTTTCTTT. It specifies CASSPDRGMNTEAFF.

This clonotype was picked up many times. The rearrangement links TRBV27 to TRBJ1-2; no reliable D call. V lost 4 bases, J lost 8 bases, and 11 bases lay in between. Per the germline V gene, CDR1 is MNHEY and CDR2 is SMNVEV (reference sequence). The CDR3 consists of 12 residues. CDR3 loop: CASSSRFDGYTF. The CDR3 region has the DNA TGTGCCAGCAGTTCAAGATTCGACGGCTACACCTTC.